The T cell receptor beta chain described here comes from a study of cytomegalovirus exposure and HLA in healthy donors. The table came from immunoSEQ multiplex PCR; TCRdb's copy has only in-frame clones and leaves some out. The sample holds more than 95,000 clones; approximately 86% are singletons and the top ten take around 4.1%. This clonotype originated in a woman between 18 and 29 years old in good health and CMV-seropositive. The sample comprised PBMCs.

The CDR3 protein is CASSPTDRPNYGYTF. The DNA of the CDR3 is TGTGCCAGCAGTCCTACGGACAGACCCAACTATGGCTACACCTTC. The chain uses TRBV28 and TRBJ1-2; tentative D call: TRBD1 (6 bases). V lost 5 bases to trimming and J lost 2 bases, with 15 bases between them. Germline CDR1 reads MDHEN; CDR2 reads SYDVKM. CDR3 length equals 15 residues.